One and the same sample provided the 14 T cell receptor beta chains below, sequenced in a study of CD8 T cells in Susac syndrome. With random hexamers, 0.5 to 1 ug RNA was reverse transcribed. In TCRdb, the immunoSEQ multiplex PCR reads were re-called with MiXCR into one record per CDR3 protein. The sample has 84,000 or so distinct CDR3 sequences; 95% are singletons. The sample was CD8+ T cells from PBMCs. The receptors derive from a human donor with Susac syndrome.

The chain is built from TRBV28 and TRBJ2-1, with a tentative D call TRBD2 (5 bases). V was trimmed by 2 bases and J by 2 bases, leaving 10 bases between them. The length of the CDR3 is 15 residues. Germline V CDR1 and CDR2: MDHEN, SYDVKM. CDR3 in amino acids: CASSLQDLAYNEQFF. CDR3 coding DNA: TGTGCCAGCAGTTTACAGGACTTGGCCTACAATGAGCAGTTCTTC.

The V and J genes are TRBV5-4 and TRBJ2-7; possibly TRBD2 for D (5 bases). V lost 0 bases, J lost 6 bases, and 10 bases lay in between. This CDR3 is 13 amino acids long. Germline V gene sequence: CDR1 SGHNT, CDR2 YYREEE (reference sequence). CDR3: CASSLGELREQYF. The CDR3 region has the DNA TGTGCCAGCAGCTTGGGGGAGTTGCGCGAGCAGTACTTC.

The V and J genes are TRBV3-1 and TRBJ2-5, with 9 bases identical to TRBD1. V lost 6 bases, J lost 4 bases, and 9 bases stayed unmatched. CDR3 length equals 15 residues. CDR1 and CDR2 from the germline V gene are LGHDT and YNNKEL (reference sequence). The CDR3 is CASSSTGGQGETQYF. The CDR3 DNA is TGTGCCAGCAGTTCGACAGGGGGTCAAGGAGAGACCCAGTACTTC.

V gene TRBV12-3 or TRBV12-4 combines with J gene TRBJ1-1; a weak D match, TRBD1 (6 bases). CDR3 length: 14 residues. Trimming removed 3 bases at V and 6 bases at J, with 14 bases between. CDR3 bases: TGTGCCAGCAGTTTTACGGGGGCGAGAGCTGAAGCTTTCTTT. Residues: CASSFTGARAEAFF.

This clonotype appeared once. The CDR3 DNA reads TGTGCCAGCAGTGATACGAGTGGCATAGAGCAGTTCTTC. Its translation: CASSDTSGIEQFF. The chain combines TRBV25-1 with TRBJ2-1; D uncertain. Trimming removed 3 bases at V and 10 bases at J, with 13 bases between. The CDR3 is made up of 13 amino acids. The germline V gene has CDR1 MGHDK and CDR2 SYGVNS.

The chain has TRBV5-6 and TRBJ2-7; TRBD1 matches at 9 bases. J lost 7 bases, V lost 4 bases, and 6 bases had no gene match. The CDR3 length is 13 residues. From germline, CDR1 is SGHDT and CDR2 YYEEEE. In DNA, the CDR3 is TGTGCCAGCAGCCAACAGGGGGCAGGGGAGCAGTACTTC. This encodes CASSQQGAGEQYF.

The V gene is TRBV27, the J gene TRBJ2-3; 7 bases map to TRBD1. The V gene's germline CDR1 is MNHEY and CDR2 SMNVEV (reference sequence). CDR3 length: 14 amino acids. V was clipped by 8 bases and J by 0 bases; unmatched bases: 5. CDR3 protein: CASLAGGSTDTQYF. CDR3 coding DNA: TGTGCCAGCCTAGCAGGGGGTAGCACAGATACGCAGTATTTT.

The chain joins TRBV27 to TRBJ2-6, with D uncertain. This CDR3 is built from 15 residues. V lost 2 bases, J lost 0 bases, and 5 bases lay in between. CDR1 is MNHEY and CDR2 is SMNVEV in the germline V gene (reference sequence). The CDR3 protein is CASSLGISGANVLTF. In DNA, the CDR3 is TGTGCCAGCAGTTTAGGTATCTCTGGGGCCAACGTCCTGACTTTC. Filled out from reference TRBV27 and TRBJ2-6, the complete variable domain reads EAQVTQNPRYLITVTGKKLTVTCSQNMNHEYMSWYRQDPGLGLRQIYYSMNVEVTDKGDVPEGYKVSRKEKRNFPLILESPSPNQTSLYFCASSLGISGANVLTFGAGSRLTVL.

The chain couples TRBV20-1 to TRBJ2-7; 8 nucleotides line up with TRBD2. Germline V gene lookup returns CDR1 DFQATT and CDR2 SNEGSKA (reference sequence). This CDR3 is built from 14 residues. Losses at the gene ends were 2 bases for V and 5 bases for J; bases not matched to a gene: 8. In nucleotides, the CDR3 is TGCAGTGCTAGAAGTAGCGGGGCGGGCCACGAGCAGTACTTC. Its translation is CSARSSGAGHEQYF.

The J gene is TRBJ2-1, the V gene TRBV19; perhaps D is TRBD1 or TRBD2 (5 bases each). The germline V gene has CDR1 LNHDA and CDR2 SQIVND (reference sequence). CDR3 length equals 14 residues. Trimming removed 4 bases at V and 4 bases at J, with 11 bases between. CDR3 protein: CASSTRDEYNEQFF. The CDR3 region has the DNA TGTGCCAGTAGTACTCGGGACGAGTACAATGAGCAGTTCTTC.

This chain uses TRBV5-4 with TRBJ2-7; 7 positions match TRBD2. The CDR3 has 14 amino acids. Germline V gene lookup returns CDR1 SGHNT and CDR2 YYREEE (reference sequence). Trimming took 6 bases from V and 4 from J; bases not matched to a gene: 10. Here the CDR3 reads CASTQGAGAYEQYF. As DNA, the CDR3 is TGTGCCAGCACCCAGGGCGCGGGAGCGTACGAGCAGTACTTC.

This chain uses TRBV12-5 with TRBJ2-5; D might be TRBD1 or TRBD2, each matching 6 bases. The CDR3 sequence is 13 residues long. Germline V CDR1 and CDR2: LGHNT, FRNRAP. V was trimmed by 7 bases and J by 4 bases, leaving 13 bases between them. In nucleotides, the CDR3 is TGTGCTAGTGATGGGGGGCGCATAGAGACCCAGTACTTC. Its translation: CASDGGRIETQYF.

The chain joins TRBV27 to TRBJ1-1; D gene uncertain. Between the trimmed V and J ends, which lost 5 bases and 5 bases, there was a span of 12 bases. The CDR3 is 13 residues long. Germline V gene data show CDR1 as MNHEY and CDR2 as SMNVEV (reference sequence). The CDR3 sequence: CASSIGSGTEAFF. The CDR3 nucleotides read TGTGCCAGCAGTATTGGGTCGGGGACTGAAGCTTTCTTT.

The rearrangement links TRBV7-3 to TRBJ2-2; a possible D gene is TRBD2 (5 bases). Trimming left V 3 bases short and J 8 bases short, with 10 bases between. The CDR3 has 13 residues. CDR1 and CDR2 (germline): SGHTA, FQGTGA. The DNA for the CDR3 is TGTGCCAGCAGCTTTTCCGGGAATGGGGAGCTGTTTTTT. Protein: CASSFSGNGELFF.